The 25 T cell receptor beta chains below all came from one sample that was sequenced in a study of regulatory T cells in long-lasting Graves disease. Combining iRepertoire HTBI primers with Arm-PCR of CDR3 regions, the authors built TCR beta libraries. Using its own MiXCR run on the multiplex PCR reads, TCRdb lists one record per CDR3 protein. The sample has approximately 500,000 distinct CDR3 sequences; 20% to 25% are singletons. Time point defined: persistent/refractory GD, antithyroid drugs over 5 years with positive TRAb. Researchers made the TCR library from RNA that was extracted from PBMCs. The sequencing used peripheral blood mononuclear cells (PBMCs), collected when the disease was refractory, from a patient treated with antithyroid drugs. These receptor sequences come from a female donor with Graves disease.

This chain connects TRBV20-1 to TRBJ2-3; 12 bases fit TRBD2. This CDR3 spans 17 amino acids. Losses at the gene ends were 6 bases for V and 3 bases for J; bases not matched to a gene: 13. The germline V gene encodes CDR1 DFQATT and CDR2 SNEGSKA (reference sequence). In DNA, the CDR3 is TGCAGTGCCCGAGAGGCGACTAGCGGGAGAACTACAGATACGCAGTATTTT. Encoded protein: CSAREATSGRTTDTQYF.

A single count supports this clonotype. This sequence may be a read error, since a much larger clone differs from it by one base. V usage is TRBV3-1 and J usage is TRBJ2-5, with D possibly being TRBD1 (5 bases). Germline V gene sequence: CDR1 LGHDT, CDR2 YNNKEL (reference sequence). This CDR3 has 14 residues. The CDR3 spells CAGSQFTGQETQYF. CDR3 in DNA: TGTGCCGGCAGCCAATTTACAGGACAAGAGACCCAGTACTTC.

The V call is TRBV7-2, the J call TRBJ2-7, with D perhaps matching TRBD2 (6 bases). Trimming took off 4 bases at V and 4 bases at J, with 23 bases between the two ends. There are 17 residues in the CDR3. CDR1 and CDR2 from the germline V gene are SGHTA and FQGNSA. The CDR3 coding sequence is TGTGCCAGCAGCTCCACTCCCCTGGGCCTAGCGCTATACGAGCAGTACTTC. It translates to CASSSTPLGLALYEQYF.

This clonotype was counted many times. V usage is TRBV20-1 and J usage is TRBJ2-7; 10 nucleotides align to TRBD2. The CDR3 spans 14 residues. Germline CDR1 DFQATT, CDR2 SNEGSKA (reference sequence). Germline trimming cut 4 bases from V and 4 bases from J; bases unmatched to any gene: 7. The CDR3 sequence is CSAKREGLGYEQYF. CDR3 bases: TGCAGTGCTAAGCGGGAGGGCCTCGGGTACGAGCAGTACTTC.

This clonotype has at least ten counts. V and J are TRBV6-5 and TRBJ2-5; TRBD1 aligns across 10 bases. This CDR3 spans 16 amino acids. After removal of 0 bases from V and 5 bases from J, the junction contained 6 bases not matched to a gene. The germline gives CDR1 MNHEY, CDR2 SVGAGI. CDR3 sequence: CASSYSGTGVGETQYF. CDR3 coding DNA: TGTGCCAGCAGTTACTCCGGGACAGGGGTCGGTGAGACCCAGTACTTC.

The V gene is TRBV4-2, the J gene TRBJ2-5, with TRBD2 matching 9 bases. This CDR3 has 16 amino acids. The V gene's germline CDR1 is LGHNA and CDR2 YNFKEQ. Trimming removed 5 bases from V and 2 bases from J; junction bases left unmatched: 9. Here the CDR3 DNA reads TGTGCCAGCAGCGGACTAGCGATGAACCAGCAAGAGACCCAGTACTTC. Its translation: CASSGLAMNQQETQYF.

The J gene is TRBJ1-3, the V gene TRBV28, with D perhaps TRBD1 (5 bases). V gave up 5 bases and J gave up 3 bases, with 14 bases separating them. CDR1 and CDR2 from the germline V gene are MDHEN and SYDVKM. The CDR3 extends over 15 amino acids. CDR3 in DNA: TGTGCCAGCAGTATAGGGACCTGGGGTGGAAACACCATATATTTT. Translating gives CASSIGTWGGNTIYF.

The V gene is TRBV7-8, the J gene TRBJ2-2; no firm D call. The CDR3 spans 15 residues. V shed 4 bases and J shed 2 bases, with 11 bases lying between them. The V gene's germline CDR1 is SGHVS and CDR2 FQNEAQ. The CDR3 DNA reads TGTGCCAGCAGCTCCGGTGGGCGAAACACCGGGGAGCTGTTTTTT. This sequence encodes CASSSGGRNTGELFF.

With regard to this clonotype: Being one base from a much bigger clone, this may be a read error. Lacking the conserved final phenylalanine or tryptophan, this CDR3 likely reflects a read error. The chain employs TRBV20-1 and TRBJ2-7, with TRBD1 matching 9 bases. The length of the CDR3 is 14 residues. J lost 1 base, V lost 5 bases, and 6 bases had no gene match. The germline gives CDR1 DFQATT, CDR2 SNEGSKA (reference sequence). The CDR3 DNA reads as TGCAGTGCTCCAGGGACAGGGAGATCCTACGAGCAGTACCTC. Translating gives CSAPGTGRSYEQYL.

The DNA for the CDR3 is TGTGCCAGCAGTGAAGGCCTTCGGGACTACAGTAACAATGAGCAGTTCTTC. It translates to CASSEGLRDYSNNEQFF. The chain couples TRBV2 to TRBJ2-1; TRBD2 matches at 7 bases. From germline, CDR1 is SNHLY and CDR2 FYNNEI. CDR3 size: 17 residues. Losses at the gene ends were 1 base for V and 5 bases for J; bases not matched to a gene: 11.

This clonotype was recorded at least ten times. The chain combines TRBV12-3 or TRBV12-4 with TRBJ1-1; D not resolved. V dropped 6 bases and J dropped 0 bases, with 8 bases sitting between them. The CDR3 contains 13 residues. The CDR3 nucleotides read TGTGCCAGCAGCCGCACCATGAACACTGAAGCTTTCTTT. This sequence encodes CASSRTMNTEAFF.

This clonotype was found many times. The chain is built from TRBV3-1 and TRBJ2-7, with TRBD1 matching 8 bases. Germline V gene lookup returns CDR1 LGHDT and CDR2 YNNKEL (reference sequence). V was clipped by 4 bases and J by 3 bases; unmatched bases: 8. The length of the CDR3 is 15 residues. CDR3 nucleotides: TGTGCCAGCAGCCCTACTGGGACAGGCTACTACGAGCAGTACTTC. Protein product: CASSPTGTGYYEQYF.

This clonotype was seen repeatedly, ten times or more. The chain has TRBV2 and TRBJ2-7; TRBD2 is a possible D gene (5 bases). The CDR3 contains 14 residues. Trimming removed 4 bases from V and 4 bases from J, with 14 bases in between. The germline V gene encodes CDR1 SNHLY and CDR2 FYNNEI. DNA for the CDR3: TGTGCCAGCAGTGCCGGGGTGACGGCTTACGAGCAGTACTTC. It specifies CASSAGVTAYEQYF. Drawing the rest from reference TRBV2 and TRBJ2-7, the complete variable domain is EPEVTQTPSHQVTQMGQEVILRCVPISNHLYFYWYRQILGQKVEFLVSFYNNEISEKSEIFDDQFSVERPDGSNFTLKIRSTKLEDSAMYFCASSAGVTAYEQYFGPGTRLTVT.

This clonotype has ten or more counts. V gene TRBV11-3 combines with J gene TRBJ1-1; 7 bases align to TRBD1. Germline V gene lookup returns CDR1 SGHNT and CDR2 YENEEA. Unmatched junction bases numbered 2, after V lost 0 bases and J lost 4 bases. The CDR3 length is 14 residues. The CDR3 nucleotides read TGTGCCAGCAGCTTAGATGGACAGGTCACTGAAGCTTTCTTT. This translates into CASSLDGQVTEAFF.

CDR3 loop: CASSNQGVSNQPQHF. The CDR3 region has the DNA TGTGCCAGTAGCAATCAGGGGGTTAGCAATCAGCCCCAGCATTTT. This rearrangement joins TRBV19 to TRBJ1-5; 7 bases line up with TRBD1. The V gene end was trimmed by 6 bases and the J gene end by 0 bases; junction bases not matched to a gene: 5. The germline gives CDR1 LNHDA, CDR2 SQIVND (reference sequence). The CDR3 covers 15 residues.

The V gene is TRBV29-1, the J gene TRBJ2-5, with 8 bases identical to TRBD1. Germline CDR1 SQVTM, CDR2 ANQGSEA. Trimming cost V 6 bases and J 1 base; bases outside gene matches: 4. The CDR3 length is 13 residues. The CDR3 bases are TGCAGCGTCGCTGGGACAGGCCAAGAGACCCAGTACTTC. This sequence encodes CSVAGTGQETQYF.

This sequence joins TRBV30 and TRBJ2-7; D unclear. The CDR3 totals 11 residues. Trimming stripped 4 bases from V and 9 bases from J, with 13 bases between. Germline CDR1 reads GTSNPN; CDR2 reads SVGIG (reference sequence). This CDR3 reads CAWTKGIGQYF. CDR3 sequence (DNA): TGTGCCTGGACGAAGGGAATTGGGCAGTACTTC.

In its sample, this clonotype was seen a few times. The rearrangement links TRBV15 to TRBJ2-2, with D unresolved. The CDR3 extends over 12 amino acids. V lost 5 bases and J lost 6, with 7 bases in between. CDR1 and CDR2 (germline): LNHNV, YYDKDF (reference sequence). As DNA, the CDR3 is TGTGCCACCAGCGGGTCCCCCGGGGAGCTGTTTTTT. It encodes CATSGSPGELFF.

The CDR3 DNA reads TGTGCCAGCAGTTCGTCCGGGACAAGGGGCGAGCAGTACTTC. This sequence encodes CASSSSGTRGEQYF. This chain connects TRBV27 to TRBJ2-7; possible D gene TRBD1, 6 bases. The CDR3 is made up of 14 amino acids. Trimming took off 4 bases at V and 6 bases at J, with 16 bases between the two ends. Germline values: CDR1 MNHEY, CDR2 SMNVEV (reference sequence).

The V call is TRBV6-5, the J call TRBJ1-5, with TRBD1 matching over 9 bases. Germline assignment: CDR1 MNHEY and CDR2 SVGAGI. The CDR3 totals 16 residues. Unmatched junction bases numbered 9, after V lost 4 bases and J lost 5 bases. CDR3 DNA: TGTGCCAGCAGTTCGGGACAGGGAGCGCAGGATCAGCCCCAGCATTTT. It translates to CASSSGQGAQDQPQHF.

This clonotype has a count of ten or more. The chain links TRBV6-5 to TRBJ2-7; D might be TRBD2 (5 bases). Germline V gives CDR1 MNHEY, CDR2 SVGAGI. This CDR3 is 15 amino acids long. Trimming removed 0 bases from V and 2 bases from J, with 11 bases in between. CDR3 residues: CASSYSSGVPYEQYF. The CDR3 DNA reads TGTGCCAGCAGTTACTCTTCCGGGGTCCCCTACGAGCAGTACTTC.

This clonotype was seen more than once but under ten times. This rearrangement joins TRBV9 to TRBJ1-6; D possibly corresponds to TRBD1 (6 bases). Trimming pared 3 bases from V and 0 bases from J, leaving 13 bases between. Per the germline V gene, CDR1 is SGDLS and CDR2 is YYNGEE. The CDR3 is 17 residues long. This CDR3 is CASSAEAGASYNSPLHF. DNA of the CDR3: TGTGCCAGCAGCGCGGAGGCAGGGGCCTCCTATAATTCACCCCTCCACTTT. The variable domain in full, completed from reference TRBV9 and TRBJ1-6, reads DSGVTQTPKHLITATGQRVTLRCSPRSGDLSVYWYQQSLDQGLQFLIQYYNGEERAKGNILERFSAQQFPDLHSELNLSSLELGDSALYFCASSAEAGASYNSPLHFGNGTRLTVT.

Regarding this clonotype: Lacking the conserved final phenylalanine or tryptophan, this CDR3 likely reflects a read error. The genes are TRBV20-1 and TRBJ1-2; D gene unclear. This CDR3 is built from 11 residues. Looked up from germline, CDR1 is DFQATT and CDR2 is SNEGSKA (reference sequence). V lost 3 bases, J lost 6 bases, and 8 bases lay in between. The CDR3 reads CSASGPHGYTL. As DNA, the CDR3 is TGCAGTGCTAGCGGCCCCCATGGCTACACCCTC.

The sample holds a few counts of this clonotype. The chain is built from TRBV5-1 and TRBJ2-7; perhaps TRBD2 as D (6 bases). V dropped 4 bases and J dropped 5 bases, with 13 bases sitting between them. The CDR3 is 13 amino acids. Germline V CDR1 and CDR2: SGHRS, YFSETQ. CDR3 protein: CASSPEGSHEQYF. The CDR3 nucleotides read TGCGCCAGCAGCCCGGAGGGGTCCCACGAGCAGTACTTC. The full variable domain, completed using reference TRBV5-1 and TRBJ2-7, is KAGVTQTPRYLIKTRGQQVTLSCSPISGHRSVSWYQQTPGQGLQFLFEYFSETQRNKGNFPGRFSGRQFSNSRSEMNVSTLELGDSALYLCASSPEGSHEQYFGPGTRLTVT.

This clonotype showed up many times. V usage is TRBV28 and J usage is TRBJ1-2; 11 nucleotides agree with TRBD1. The germline CDR1 and CDR2 sequences are MDHEN and SYDVKM. The CDR3 extends over 15 amino acids. With V trimmed by 5 bases and J by 8 bases, 10 bases remained unmatched. The CDR3 bases are TGTGCCAGCAGTCCTACGGACAGGGGGCAGGGCGGCTACACCTTC. Translation gives CASSPTDRGQGGYTF.